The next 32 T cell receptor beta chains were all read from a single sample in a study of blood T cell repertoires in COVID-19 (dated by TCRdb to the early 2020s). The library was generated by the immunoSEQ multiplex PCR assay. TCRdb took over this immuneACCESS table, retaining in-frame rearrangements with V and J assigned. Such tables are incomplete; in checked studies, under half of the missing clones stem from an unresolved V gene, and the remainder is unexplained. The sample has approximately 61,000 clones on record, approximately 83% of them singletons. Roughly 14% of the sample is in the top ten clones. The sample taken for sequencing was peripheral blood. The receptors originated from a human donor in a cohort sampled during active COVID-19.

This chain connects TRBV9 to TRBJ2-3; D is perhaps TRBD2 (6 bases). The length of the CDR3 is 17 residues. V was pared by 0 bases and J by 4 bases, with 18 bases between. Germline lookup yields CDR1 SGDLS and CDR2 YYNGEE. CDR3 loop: CASSVAVSGTGSDTQYF. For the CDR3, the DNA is TGTGCCAGCAGCGTAGCTGTTAGCGGCACGGGTTCAGATACGCAGTATTTT.

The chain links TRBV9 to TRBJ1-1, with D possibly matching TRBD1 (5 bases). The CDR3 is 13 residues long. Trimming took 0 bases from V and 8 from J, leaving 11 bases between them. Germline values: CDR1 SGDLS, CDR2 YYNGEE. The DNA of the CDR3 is TGTGCCAGCAGCGTAGTAACGCAGGGCGAAGCTTTCTTT. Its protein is CASSVVTQGEAFF.

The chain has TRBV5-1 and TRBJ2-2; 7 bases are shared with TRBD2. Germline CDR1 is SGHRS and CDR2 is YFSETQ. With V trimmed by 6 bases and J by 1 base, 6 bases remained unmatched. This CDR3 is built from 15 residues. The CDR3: CASNQIAGNTGELFF. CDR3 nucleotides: TGCGCCAGCAATCAAATAGCGGGGAACACCGGGGAGCTGTTTTTT.

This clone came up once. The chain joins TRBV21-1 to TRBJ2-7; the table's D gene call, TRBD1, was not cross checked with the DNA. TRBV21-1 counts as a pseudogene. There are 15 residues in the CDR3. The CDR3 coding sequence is TGTGCCAGCAGGAACGCGACAGGCTCGTTCTACGAGCAGTACTTC. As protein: CASRNATGSFYEQYF.

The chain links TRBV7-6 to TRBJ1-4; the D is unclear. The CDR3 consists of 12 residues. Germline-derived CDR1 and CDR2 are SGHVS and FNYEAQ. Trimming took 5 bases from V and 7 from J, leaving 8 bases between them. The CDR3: CASSHLGEKLFF. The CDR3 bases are TGTGCCAGCAGCCATCTCGGTGAAAAACTGTTTTTT.

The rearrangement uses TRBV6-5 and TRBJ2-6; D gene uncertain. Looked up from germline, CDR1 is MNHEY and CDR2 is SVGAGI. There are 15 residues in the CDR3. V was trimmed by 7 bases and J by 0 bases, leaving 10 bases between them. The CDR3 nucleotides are TGTGCCAGCAACGAGAGGAGCTCTGGGGCCAACGTCCTGACTTTC. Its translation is CASNERSSGANVLTF.

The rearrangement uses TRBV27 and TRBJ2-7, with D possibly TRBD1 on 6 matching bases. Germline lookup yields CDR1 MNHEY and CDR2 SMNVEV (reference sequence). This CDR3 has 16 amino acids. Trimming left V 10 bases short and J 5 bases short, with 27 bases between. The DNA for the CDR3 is TGTGCCACCAGCCCCCAAGGCAGGGGCCTACTTAACGAGCAGTACTTC. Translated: CATSPQGRGLLNEQYF.

CDR3 sequence: CASSPRLAGFTDTQYF. The CDR3 DNA sequence: TGCGCCAGCAGCCCTCGACTAGCGGGTTTCACAGATACGCAGTATTTT. V is TRBV4-1 and J is TRBJ2-3, with 10 bases fitting TRBD2. The V and J ends lost 4 bases and 2 bases, in that order; junction bases with no gene match: 6. The CDR3 contains 16 residues. Germline V lookup: CDR1 MGHRA, CDR2 YSYEKL.

This CDR3 is CASSTLSGRINEQFF. CDR3 nucleotides: TGTGCCAGCAGCACCTTGAGCGGGAGAATCAATGAGCAGTTCTTC. This sequence joins TRBV7-2 and TRBJ2-1, with 8 bases fitting TRBD2. With 5 bases clipped from V and 6 bases from J, the junction kept 9 bases outside the gene matches. Looked up from germline, CDR1 is SGHTA and CDR2 is FQGNSA. The CDR3 is made up of 15 amino acids.

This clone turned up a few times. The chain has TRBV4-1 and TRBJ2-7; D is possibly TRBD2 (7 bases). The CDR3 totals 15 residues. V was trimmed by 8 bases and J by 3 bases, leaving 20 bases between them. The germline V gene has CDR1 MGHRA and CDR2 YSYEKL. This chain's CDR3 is CASAWGAGALYEQYF. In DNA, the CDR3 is TGCGCCAGCGCGTGGGGGGCGGGAGCCCTCTACGAGCAGTACTTC.

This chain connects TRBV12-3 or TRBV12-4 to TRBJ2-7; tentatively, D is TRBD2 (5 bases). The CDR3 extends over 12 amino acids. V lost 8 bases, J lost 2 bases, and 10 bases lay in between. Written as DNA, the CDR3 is TGTGCCAGCGGCTGGGGAGCCTACGAGCAGTACTTC. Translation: CASGWGAYEQYF.

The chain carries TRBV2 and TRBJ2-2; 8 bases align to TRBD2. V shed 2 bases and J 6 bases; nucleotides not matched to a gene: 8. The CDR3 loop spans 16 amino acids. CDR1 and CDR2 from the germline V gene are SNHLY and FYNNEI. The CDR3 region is CASSERRAAGAGELFF. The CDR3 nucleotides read TGTGCCAGCAGTGAAAGGAGGGCAGCGGGAGCCGGGGAGCTGTTTTTT.

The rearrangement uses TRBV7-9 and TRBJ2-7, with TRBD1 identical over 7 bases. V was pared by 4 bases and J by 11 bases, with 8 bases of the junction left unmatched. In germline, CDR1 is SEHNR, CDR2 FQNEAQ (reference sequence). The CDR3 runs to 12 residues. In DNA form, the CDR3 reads TGTGCCAGCAGCTCGGGACAGCGCCTTAAGTACTTC. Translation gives CASSSGQRLKYF.

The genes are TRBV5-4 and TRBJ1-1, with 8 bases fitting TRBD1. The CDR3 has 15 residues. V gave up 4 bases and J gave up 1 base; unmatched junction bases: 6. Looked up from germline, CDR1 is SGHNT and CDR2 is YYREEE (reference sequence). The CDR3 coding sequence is TGTGCCAGCAGCCCCCTGCAGGGGGCGAACACTGAAGCTTTCTTT. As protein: CASSPLQGANTEAFF.

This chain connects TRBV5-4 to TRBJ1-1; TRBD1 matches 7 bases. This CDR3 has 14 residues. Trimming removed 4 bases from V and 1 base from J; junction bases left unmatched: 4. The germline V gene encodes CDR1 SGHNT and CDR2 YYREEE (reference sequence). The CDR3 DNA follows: TGTGCCAGCAGCGTGGGACAGCCGAACACTGAAGCTTTCTTT. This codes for CASSVGQPNTEAFF.

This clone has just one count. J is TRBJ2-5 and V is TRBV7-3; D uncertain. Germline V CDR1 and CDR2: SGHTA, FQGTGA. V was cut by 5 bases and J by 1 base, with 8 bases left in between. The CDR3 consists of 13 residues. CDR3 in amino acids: CASSADFQETQYF. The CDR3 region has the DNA TGTGCCAGCAGCGCCGACTTCCAAGAGACCCAGTACTTC.

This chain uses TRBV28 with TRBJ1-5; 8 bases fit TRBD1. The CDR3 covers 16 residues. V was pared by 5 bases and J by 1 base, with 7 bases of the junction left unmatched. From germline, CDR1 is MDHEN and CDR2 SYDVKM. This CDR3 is CASSLDRGGSNQPQHF. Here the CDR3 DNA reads TGTGCCAGCAGTCTTGACAGGGGAGGGAGCAATCAGCCCCAGCATTTT.

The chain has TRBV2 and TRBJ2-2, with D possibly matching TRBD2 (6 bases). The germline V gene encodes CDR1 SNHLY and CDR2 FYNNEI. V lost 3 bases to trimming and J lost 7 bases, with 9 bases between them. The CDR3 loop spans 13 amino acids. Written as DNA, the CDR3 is TGTGCCAGCAGTGACGGGGGAATCGGGGAGCTGTTTTTT. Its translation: CASSDGGIGELFF.

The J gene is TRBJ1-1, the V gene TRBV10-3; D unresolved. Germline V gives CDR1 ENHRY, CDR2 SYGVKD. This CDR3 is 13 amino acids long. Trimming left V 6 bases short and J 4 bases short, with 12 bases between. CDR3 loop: CAISATQTTEAFF. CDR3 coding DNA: TGTGCCATCAGCGCGACTCAGACCACTGAAGCTTTCTTT.

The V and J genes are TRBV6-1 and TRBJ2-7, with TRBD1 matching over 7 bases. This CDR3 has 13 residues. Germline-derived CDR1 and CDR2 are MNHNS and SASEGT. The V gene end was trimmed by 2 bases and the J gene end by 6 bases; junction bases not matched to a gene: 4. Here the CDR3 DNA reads TGTGCCAGCAGTGAATGGGGGACAGCCGAGCAGTACTTC. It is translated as CASSEWGTAEQYF.

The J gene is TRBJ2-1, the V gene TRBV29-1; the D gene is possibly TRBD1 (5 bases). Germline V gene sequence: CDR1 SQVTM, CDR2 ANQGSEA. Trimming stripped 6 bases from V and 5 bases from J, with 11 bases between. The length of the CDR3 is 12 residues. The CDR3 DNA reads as TGCAGCGTCTGGGGCCTTGACAATGAGCAGTTCTTC. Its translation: CSVWGLDNEQFF.

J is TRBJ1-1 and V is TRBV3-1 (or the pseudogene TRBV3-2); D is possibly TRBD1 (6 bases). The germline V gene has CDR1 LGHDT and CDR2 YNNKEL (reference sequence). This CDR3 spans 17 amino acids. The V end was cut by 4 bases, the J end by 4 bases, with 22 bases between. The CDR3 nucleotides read TGTGCCAGCAGCCCTCCAGAAGGCCTCAGGGGCTTCACTGAAGCTTTCTTT. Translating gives CASSPPEGLRGFTEAFF.

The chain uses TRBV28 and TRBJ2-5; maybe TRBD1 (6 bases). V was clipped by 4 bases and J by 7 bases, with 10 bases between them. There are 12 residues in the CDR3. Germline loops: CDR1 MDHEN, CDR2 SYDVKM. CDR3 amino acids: CASSSQGRTQYF. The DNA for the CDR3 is TGTGCCAGCAGTTCGCAGGGGAGGACCCAGTACTTC.

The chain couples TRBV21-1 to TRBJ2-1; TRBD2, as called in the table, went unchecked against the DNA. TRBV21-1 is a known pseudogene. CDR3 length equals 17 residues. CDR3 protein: CASSKKGIAGAINEQFF. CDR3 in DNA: TGTGCCAGCAGCAAAAAAGGGATAGCGGGAGCTATCAATGAGCAGTTCTTC.

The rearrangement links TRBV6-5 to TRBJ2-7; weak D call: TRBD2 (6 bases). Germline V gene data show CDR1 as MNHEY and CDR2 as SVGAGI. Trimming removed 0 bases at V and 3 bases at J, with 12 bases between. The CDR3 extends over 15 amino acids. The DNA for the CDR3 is TGTGCCAGCAGTTACTCGATGGGGCGGGACTACGAGCAGTACTTC. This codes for CASSYSMGRDYEQYF.

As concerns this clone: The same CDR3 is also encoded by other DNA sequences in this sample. For the CDR3, the DNA is TGCGCCAGCAGCCTAGACAGGAGCTCCTACAATGAGCAGTTCTTC. Translation gives CASSLDRSSYNEQFF. V usage is TRBV5-1 and J usage is TRBJ2-1; possible D gene TRBD1, 6 bases. The CDR3 consists of 15 residues. Germline lookup yields CDR1 SGHRS and CDR2 YFSETQ. Trimming pared 4 bases from V and 0 bases from J, leaving 11 bases between. Full variable domain (remainder filled in from reference TRBV5-1 and TRBJ2-1): KAGVTQTPRYLIKTRGQQVTLSCSPISGHRSVSWYQQTPGQGLQFLFEYFSETQRNKGNFPGRFSGRQFSNSRSEMNVSTLELGDSALYLCASSLDRSSYNEQFFGPGTRLTVL.

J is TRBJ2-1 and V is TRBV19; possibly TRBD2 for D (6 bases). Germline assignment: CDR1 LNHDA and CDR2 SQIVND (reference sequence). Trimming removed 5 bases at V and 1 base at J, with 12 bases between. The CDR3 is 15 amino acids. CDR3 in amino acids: CASSASGYSYNEQFF. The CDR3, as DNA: TGTGCCAGTAGTGCCAGCGGGTATTCCTACAATGAGCAGTTCTTC.

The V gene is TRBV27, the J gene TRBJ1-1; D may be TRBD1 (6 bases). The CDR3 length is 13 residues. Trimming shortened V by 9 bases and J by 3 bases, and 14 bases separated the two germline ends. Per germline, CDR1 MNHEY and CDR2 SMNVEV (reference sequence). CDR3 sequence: CARLQGGDTEAFF. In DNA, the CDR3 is TGTGCCAGACTACAGGGAGGGGACACTGAAGCTTTCTTT.

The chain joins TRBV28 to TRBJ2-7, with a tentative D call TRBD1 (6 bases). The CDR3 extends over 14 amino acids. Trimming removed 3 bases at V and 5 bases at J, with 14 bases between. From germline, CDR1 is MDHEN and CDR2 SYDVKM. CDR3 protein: CASSFYRAVNEQYF. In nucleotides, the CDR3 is TGTGCCAGCAGTTTCTACAGGGCGGTCAACGAGCAGTACTTC.

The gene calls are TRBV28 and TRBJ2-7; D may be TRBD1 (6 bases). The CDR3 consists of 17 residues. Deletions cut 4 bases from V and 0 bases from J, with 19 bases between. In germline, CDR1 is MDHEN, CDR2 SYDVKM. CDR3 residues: CASSYGQRWASSYEQYF. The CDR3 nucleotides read TGTGCCAGCAGTTACGGACAGAGATGGGCCAGCTCCTACGAGCAGTACTTC.

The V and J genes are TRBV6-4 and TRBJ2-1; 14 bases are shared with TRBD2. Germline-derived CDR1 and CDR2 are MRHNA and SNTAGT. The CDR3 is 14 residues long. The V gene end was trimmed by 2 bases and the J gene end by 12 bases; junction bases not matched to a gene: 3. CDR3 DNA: TGTGCCAGCAGTGACGGGACTAGCGGGAGTTGGCAGTTCTTC. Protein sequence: CASSDGTSGSWQFF.

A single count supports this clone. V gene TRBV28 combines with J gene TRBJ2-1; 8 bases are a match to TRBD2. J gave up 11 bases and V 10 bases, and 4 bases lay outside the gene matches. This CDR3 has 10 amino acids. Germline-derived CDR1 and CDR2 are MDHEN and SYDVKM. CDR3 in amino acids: CAIGRVKQFF. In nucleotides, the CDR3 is TGTGCCATCGGGAGGGTAAAGCAGTTCTTC.